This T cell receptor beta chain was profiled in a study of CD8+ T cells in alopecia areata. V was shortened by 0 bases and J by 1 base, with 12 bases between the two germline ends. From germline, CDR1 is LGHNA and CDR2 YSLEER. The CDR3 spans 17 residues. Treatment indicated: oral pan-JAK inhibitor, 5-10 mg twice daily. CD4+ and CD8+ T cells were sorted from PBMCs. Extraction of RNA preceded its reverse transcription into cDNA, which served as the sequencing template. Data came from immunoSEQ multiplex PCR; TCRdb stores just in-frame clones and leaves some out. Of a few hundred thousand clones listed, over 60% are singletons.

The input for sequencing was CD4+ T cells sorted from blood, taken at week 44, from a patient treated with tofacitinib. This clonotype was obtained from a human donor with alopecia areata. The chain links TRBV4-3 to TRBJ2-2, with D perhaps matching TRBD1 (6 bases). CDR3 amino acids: CASSQEYGGENTGELFF. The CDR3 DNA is TGCGCCAGCAGCCAAGAGTATGGGGGCGAGAACACCGGGGAGCTGTTTTTT.